Following are 8 T cell receptor beta chains from one sample sequenced in a study of T cells in Graves' hyperthyroidism and ophthalmopathy. Amplified TCR beta CDR3 regions derived from RNA transcripts. Primed by the HTBI set, a first-round RT-PCR was run on the TCR CDR3. In TCRdb, the multiplex PCR reads were re-called with MiXCR into one record per CDR3 protein. Of some 510,000 distinct CDR3 sequences detected, under 25% appear once; the ten largest clones hold less than 30%. The sample consisted of blood. These receptors were collected from a man aged 18 to 35 with Graves' hyperthyroidism.

This clonotype was counted at least ten times. CDR3 in amino acids: CASSQEAHGNTEAFF. The CDR3 bases are TGTGCCAGCAGCCAAGAGGCACACGGGAACACTGAAGCTTTCTTT. J is TRBJ1-1 and V is TRBV4-2; the D is unclear. V was shortened by 0 bases and J by 1 base, with 9 bases between the two germline ends. The CDR3 is 15 amino acids. Germline V gene sequence: CDR1 LGHNA, CDR2 YNFKEQ.

The chain is built from TRBV12-3 or TRBV12-4 and TRBJ2-7; 15 nucleotides agree with TRBD2. The CDR3 length is 16 residues. V was pared by 6 bases and J by 1 base, with 4 bases of the junction left unmatched. CDR3 protein: CASSRGTSGRSYEQYF. As DNA, the CDR3 is TGTGCCAGCAGCCGGGGGACTAGCGGGAGGTCCTACGAGCAGTACTTC.

V is TRBV12-3 or TRBV12-4 and J is TRBJ2-2, with unresolved D. V shed 7 bases and J shed 4 bases, with 10 bases lying between them. The CDR3 is 13 residues long. In DNA, the CDR3 is TGTGCCAGCACCTTTTTCCCCACCGGGGAGCTGTTTTTT. Amino acids: CASTFFPTGELFF.

This clonotype was seen repeatedly, ten times or more. The chain carries TRBV28 and TRBJ1-2; D is perhaps TRBD1 (5 bases). Trimming took 7 bases from V and 0 from J, leaving 12 bases between them. Germline V CDR1 and CDR2: MDHEN, SYDVKM. CDR3 length equals 14 residues. As DNA, the CDR3 is TGTGCCAGCAAAGGGGACGCAACTAACTATGGCTACACCTTC. Its protein is CASKGDATNYGYTF.

This clonotype was counted between two and nine times. This sequence joins TRBV30 and TRBJ2-7, with D maybe TRBD2 (5 bases). This CDR3 is built from 14 residues. Germline V gene lookup returns CDR1 GTSNPN and CDR2 SVGIG (reference sequence). V lost 3 bases and J lost 2, with 14 bases in between. The CDR3 loop is CAWSPWGEPYEQYF. The CDR3, as DNA: TGTGCCTGGAGCCCATGGGGAGAGCCCTACGAGCAGTACTTC.

This clonotype was found a few times. The rearrangement uses TRBV6-1 and TRBJ2-7, with D possibly matching TRBD2 (5 bases). Deletions cut 6 bases from V and 3 bases from J, with 15 bases between. The CDR3 extends over 14 amino acids. Germline V gene lookup returns CDR1 MNHNS and CDR2 SASEGT. CDR3 coding DNA: TGTGCCAGCAGCCCCGGCGGGCTCTACTACGAGCAGTACTTC. Protein sequence: CASSPGGLYYEQYF.

Only a few counts were recorded for this clonotype. The rearrangement joins TRBV28 to TRBJ1-1; possible D gene TRBD1, 6 bases. The V gene lost 6 bases and the J gene lost 6 bases, with 17 bases spanning the gap. Germline CDR1 and CDR2: MDHEN and SYDVKM. The CDR3 extends over 14 amino acids. CDR3 DNA: TGTGCCAGCAGGCCCCAGAGGACAGTCGCTGAAGCTTTCTTT. Translated, it gives CASRPQRTVAEAFF.

This clonotype was found many times. The CDR3 spells CASRQAGYEQYF. The CDR3 nucleotides read TGTGCCAGCAGACAGGCAGGTTACGAGCAGTACTTC. The chain recombines TRBV12-3 or TRBV12-4 with TRBJ2-7, with a possible D match to TRBD1 (5 bases). Between the trimmed V and J ends, which lost 6 bases and 4 bases, there was a span of 10 bases. The CDR3 is 12 amino acids.